Reported below is one TCR beta chain. The source of the sample is a study of blood T cell repertoires in COVID-19. Across the study: Material from acute and convalescent COVID-19 was sourced from the United States, Italy and Spain.

Some clones are missing from TCRdb's copy, which holds only in-frame ones; the method was immunoSEQ multiplex PCR. Of 380,000 or so clones in the sample, 70% to 90% are singletons; the top ten hold roughly 1.4%. Germline V gene lookup returns CDR1 SGHTA and CDR2 FQGNSA. Trimming removed 4 bases from V and 7 bases from J, with 22 bases in between. The CDR3 sequence is 16 residues long. The recovered donors of Cohort 3 showed two negative PCRs, clearance, or symptom resolution. Sequencing was carried out using PBMCs or T cells enriched from blood (not recorded which). The receptor's source is a man aged 25 to 45 who had recovered from COVID-19. The rearrangement joins TRBV7-2 to TRBJ1-1; tentative D call: TRBD1 (5 bases). CDR3 sequence reads: CASSYPPGWYNGEAFF. CDR3 nucleotide sequence: TGTGCCAGCAGCTACCCACCAGGGTGGTACAACGGTGAAGCTTTCTTT.